This T cell receptor beta chain is drawn from a study of technical replicates of blood from a few donors. The repertoire was sequenced with immunoSEQ multiplex PCR; TCRdb's copy has only in-frame clones and lacks some. The sample has over 70,000 clones, 85% to 95% seen once. The germline gives CDR1 MNHEY, CDR2 SVGAGI. The V and J ends lost 0 bases and 4 bases respectively, with 7 bases between them. The CDR3 sequence is 14 residues long. This clone was detected only once. The rearrangement links TRBV6-5 to TRBJ1-5, with a possible D match to TRBD1 (5 bases). The source of this sequence is a human donor in good health. The sequenced material came from T cells isolated from PBMCs. CDR3 amino acids: CASSYSGRNQPQHF. CDR3 nucleotides: TGTGCCAGCAGTTACTCGGGGCGGAATCAGCCCCAGCATTTT.